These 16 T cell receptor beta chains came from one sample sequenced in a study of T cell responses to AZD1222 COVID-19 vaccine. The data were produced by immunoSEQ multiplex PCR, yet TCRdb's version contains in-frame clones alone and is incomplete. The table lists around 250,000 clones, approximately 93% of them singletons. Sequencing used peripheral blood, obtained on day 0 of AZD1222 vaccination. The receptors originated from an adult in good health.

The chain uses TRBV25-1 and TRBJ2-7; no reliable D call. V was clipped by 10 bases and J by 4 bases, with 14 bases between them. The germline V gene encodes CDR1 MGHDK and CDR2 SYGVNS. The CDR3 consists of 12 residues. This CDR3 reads CATRTLGYEQYF. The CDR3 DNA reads TGTGCCACCCGAACCCTAGGTTACGAGCAGTACTTC.

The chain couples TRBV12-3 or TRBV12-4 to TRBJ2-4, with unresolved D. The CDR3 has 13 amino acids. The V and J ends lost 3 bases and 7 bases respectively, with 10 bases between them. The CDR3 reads CASSFLGRNIQYF. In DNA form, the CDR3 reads TGTGCCAGCAGTTTTTTAGGGCGGAACATTCAGTACTTC.

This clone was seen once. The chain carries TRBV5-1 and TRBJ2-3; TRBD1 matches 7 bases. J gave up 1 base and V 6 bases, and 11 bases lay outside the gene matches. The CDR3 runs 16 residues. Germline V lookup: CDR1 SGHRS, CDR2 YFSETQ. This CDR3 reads CASTPPDRARTDTQYF. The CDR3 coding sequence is TGCGCCAGCACTCCCCCTGACAGGGCCCGCACAGATACGCAGTATTTT.

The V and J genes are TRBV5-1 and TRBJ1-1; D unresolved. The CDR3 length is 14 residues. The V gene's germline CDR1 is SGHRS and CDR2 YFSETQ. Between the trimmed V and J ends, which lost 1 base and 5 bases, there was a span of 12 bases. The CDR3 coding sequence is TGCGCCAGCAGCTTGCGGCCCCCGGAAACTGAAGCTTTCTTT. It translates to CASSLRPPETEAFF.

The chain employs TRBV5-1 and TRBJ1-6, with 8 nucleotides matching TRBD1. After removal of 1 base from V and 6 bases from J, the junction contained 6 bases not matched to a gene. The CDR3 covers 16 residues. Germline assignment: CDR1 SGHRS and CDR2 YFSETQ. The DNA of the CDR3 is TGCGCCAGCAGCTTGAGTCAGGGGGCACCTAATTCACCCCTCCACTTT. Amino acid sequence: CASSLSQGAPNSPLHF.

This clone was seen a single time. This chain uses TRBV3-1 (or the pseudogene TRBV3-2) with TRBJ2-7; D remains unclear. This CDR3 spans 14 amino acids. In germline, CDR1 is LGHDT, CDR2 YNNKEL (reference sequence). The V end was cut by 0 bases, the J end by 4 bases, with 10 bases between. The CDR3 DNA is TGTGCCAGCAGCCAAGATCAAGGGCGGTACGAGCAGTACTTC. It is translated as CASSQDQGRYEQYF.

The CDR3 here is CASSPDRVRSDTQYF. Written as DNA, the CDR3 is TGTGCCAGCAGTCCGGACAGGGTTAGATCAGATACGCAGTATTTT. This chain connects TRBV7-9 to TRBJ2-3; 8 nucleotides match TRBD1. The germline CDR1 and CDR2 sequences are SEHNR and FQNEAQ (reference sequence). The CDR3 consists of 15 residues. V lost 6 bases, J lost 4 bases, and 9 bases stayed unmatched.

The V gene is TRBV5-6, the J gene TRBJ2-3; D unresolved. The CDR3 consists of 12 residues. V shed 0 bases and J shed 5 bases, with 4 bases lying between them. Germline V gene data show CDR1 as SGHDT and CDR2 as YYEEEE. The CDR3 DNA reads TGTGCCAGCAGCTTGGATGAAGATACGCAGTATTTT. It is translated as CASSLDEDTQYF.

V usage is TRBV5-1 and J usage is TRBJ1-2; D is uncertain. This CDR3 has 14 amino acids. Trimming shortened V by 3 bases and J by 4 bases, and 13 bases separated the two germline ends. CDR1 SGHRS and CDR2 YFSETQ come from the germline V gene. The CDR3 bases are TGCGCCAGCAGCTCCCCCCCGGGGAGCTATGGCTACACCTTC. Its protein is CASSSPPGSYGYTF.

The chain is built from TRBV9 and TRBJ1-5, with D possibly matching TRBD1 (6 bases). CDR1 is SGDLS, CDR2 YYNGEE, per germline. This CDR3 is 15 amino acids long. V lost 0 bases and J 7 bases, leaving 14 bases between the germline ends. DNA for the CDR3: TGTGCCAGCAGCGTAGACGGGGGGCGAGAGCAGCCCCAGCATTTT. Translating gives CASSVDGGREQPQHF. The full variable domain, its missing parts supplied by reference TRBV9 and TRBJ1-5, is DSGVTQTPKHLITATGQRVTLRCSPRSGDLSVYWYQQSLDQGLQFLIQYYNGEERAKGNILERFSAQQFPDLHSELNLSSLELGDSALYFCASSVDGGREQPQHFGDGTRLSIL.

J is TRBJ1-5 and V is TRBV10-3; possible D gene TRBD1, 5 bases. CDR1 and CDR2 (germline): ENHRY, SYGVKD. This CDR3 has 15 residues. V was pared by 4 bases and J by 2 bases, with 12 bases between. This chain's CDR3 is CAISGEGLGNQPQHF. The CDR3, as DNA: TGTGCCATCAGTGGGGAGGGGCTTGGCAATCAGCCCCAGCATTTT.

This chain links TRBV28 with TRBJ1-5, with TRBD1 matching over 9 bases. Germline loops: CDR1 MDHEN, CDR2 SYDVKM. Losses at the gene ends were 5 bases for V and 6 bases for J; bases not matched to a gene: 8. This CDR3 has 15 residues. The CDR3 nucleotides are TGTGCCAGCAGTCTCCCAACAGGGGGCCGTCAGCCCCAGCATTTT. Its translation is CASSLPTGGRQPQHF.

The CDR3 sequence: CSASKGQVNTGELFF. The CDR3 bases are TGCAGTGCTAGTAAAGGACAGGTGAACACCGGGGAGCTGTTTTTT. V gene TRBV20-1 combines with J gene TRBJ2-2; TRBD1 aligns across 7 bases. Per the germline V gene, CDR1 is DFQATT and CDR2 is SNEGSKA (reference sequence). There are 15 residues in the CDR3. Germline trimming cut 3 bases from V and 1 base from J; bases unmatched to any gene: 5.

CDR3 coding DNA: TGTGCCACCAGTGGGACTAGCGGATTCAATGAGCAGTTCTTC. As protein: CATSGTSGFNEQFF. The chain couples TRBV24-1 to TRBJ2-1, with 10 bases identical to TRBD2. This CDR3 comprises 14 residues. Looked up from germline, CDR1 is KGHDR and CDR2 is SFDVKD. With 5 bases clipped from V and 6 bases from J, the junction kept 3 bases outside the gene matches.

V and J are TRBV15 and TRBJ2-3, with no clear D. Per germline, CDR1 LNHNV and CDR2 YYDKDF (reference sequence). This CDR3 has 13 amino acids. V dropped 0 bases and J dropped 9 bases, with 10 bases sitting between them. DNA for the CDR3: TGTGCCACCAGCAGAGACCTCTATGCAACGCAGTATTTT. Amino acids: CATSRDLYATQYF.

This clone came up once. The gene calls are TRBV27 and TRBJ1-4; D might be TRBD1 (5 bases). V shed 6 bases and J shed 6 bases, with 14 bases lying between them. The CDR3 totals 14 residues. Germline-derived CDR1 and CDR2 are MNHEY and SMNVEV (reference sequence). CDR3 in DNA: TGTGCCAGCAGCCGTAAACGGGGGGATGAAAAACTGTTTTTT. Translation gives CASSRKRGDEKLFF.